These T cell receptor beta chains were read from a single sample in a study of PD-1 blockade in classical Hodgkin lymphoma. Measured with immunoSEQ multiplex PCR; TCRdb has only the in-frame clones, and not every one. This sample has about 60,000 clones, with over 85% found just once. The sequencing here drew on peripheral blood mononuclear cells (PBMCs), taken at baseline. The receptors shown here come from a human donor with classical Hodgkin lymphoma. Each CDR3 is given with its conserved first and last residue. Each record gives: V gene, clone size, J gene, D gene, CDR3 protein, CDR3 DNA. The D gene is left open where the match is weak. A clone size is listed for some rows: how often the clone was seen (once, few, many), or a class if it is expanded.

>TRBV18|NA|TRBJ2-3|NA
CASSPAGAGDTQYF
TGTGCCAGCTCACCGGCGGGGGCCGGGGATACGCAGTATTTT
>TRBV11-2|once|TRBJ2-7|NA
CASSWTASYEQYF
TGTGCCAGCAGCTGGACTGCTTCCTACGAGCAGTACTTC
>TRBV27|NA|TRBJ2-1|NA
CASLGGYNEQFF
TGTGCCAGCCTTGGGGGGTATAATGAGCAGTTCTTC
>TRBV5-1|once|TRBJ2-5|NA
CASSSTPQETQYF
TGCGCCAGCAGCTCGACACCACAAGAGACCCAGTACTTC
>TRBV18|NA|TRBJ2-5|NA
CASSPLTGETQYF
TGTGCCAGCTCACCCTTGACGGGAGAGACCCAGTACTTC
>TRBV28|NA|TRBJ2-7|NA
CASRATQLLLHEQYF
TGTGCCAGCAGGGCCACCCAACTACTACTTCACGAGCAGTACTTC
>TRBV7-9|NA|TRBJ1-5|NA
CASSSGTKGVPQHF
TGTGCCAGCAGCTCCGGGACTAAGGGCGTGCCCCAGCATTTT
>TRBV28|NA|TRBJ2-3|NA
CASSPPRELSTDTQYF
TGTGCCAGCAGTCCCCCCCGGGAGCTTTCTACAGATACGCAGTATTTT
>TRBV20-1|NA|TRBJ2-3|NA
CSPGRDTQYF
TGCAGCCCCGGGCGAGATACGCAGTATTTT
>TRBV19|NA|TRBJ2-2|TRBD1
CASSLYKTGVGELFF
TGTGCCAGTAGCCTTTACAAAACAGGGGTCGGGGAGCTGTTTTTT
>TRBV14|NA|TRBJ2-7|TRBD2
CASSQGVTSGSFEQYF
TGTGCCAGCAGCCAAGGAGTAACTAGCGGGAGCTTCGAGCAGTACTTC
>TRBV18|few|TRBJ1-1|NA
CASSPIVDTEAFF
TGTGCCAGCTCACCAATCGTGGACACTGAAGCTTTCTTT
>TRBV2|NA|TRBJ2-7|NA
CASSPRASYEQYF
TGTGCCAGCAGTCCAAGGGCCTCGTACGAGCAGTACTTC
>TRBV28|NA|TRBJ2-5|TRBD1
CASTDRMVETQYF
TGTGCCAGCACGGACAGGATGGTGGAGACCCAGTACTTC
>TRBV27|few|TRBJ1-5|NA
CASSLSLYQPQHF
TGTGCCAGCAGTCTCTCCCTGTATCAGCCCCAGCATTTT
>TRBV27|few|TRBJ2-5|NA
CASSLGETQYF
TGTGCCAGCAGTTTGGGAGAGACCCAGTACTTC
>TRBV27|NA|TRBJ2-5|TRBD1
CASSPGTGSATQYF
TGTGCCAGCAGTCCAGGGACAGGGTCCGCGACCCAGTACTTC
>TRBV5-1|NA|TRBJ2-5|TRBD1
CASSSLWTGNPSQETQYF
TGCGCCAGCAGCTCCCTCTGGACAGGGAACCCAAGCCAAGAGACCCAGTACTTC
>TRBV20-1|NA|TRBJ2-1|NA
CSASPYNEQFF
TGCAGTGCTAGCCCTTACAATGAGCAGTTCTTC
>TRBV14|NA|TRBJ1-6|NA
CASSQEASNSPLHF
TGTGCCAGCAGCCAAGAAGCCAGTAATTCACCCCTCCACTTT
>TRBV7-2|NA|TRBJ2-1|TRBD2
CASSSWTSGSRNEQFF
TGTGCCAGCAGCTCGTGGACTAGCGGGAGCAGAAATGAGCAGTTCTTC
>TRBV10-1|NA|TRBJ2-7|NA
CASPKNWSGQSYEQYF
TGCGCCAGCCCAAAAAATTGGAGCGGGCAATCCTACGAGCAGTACTTC
>TRBV7-9|NA|TRBJ2-1|NA
CASSLDRGLARGYNEQFF
TGTGCCAGCAGCTTAGACAGGGGACTCGCGAGGGGTTACAATGAGCAGTTCTTC
>TRBV30|NA|TRBJ1-1|NA
CASYRASKAMNTEAFF
TGTGCCTCCTATAGGGCCTCCAAGGCGATGAACACTGAAGCTTTCTTT
>TRBV28|NA|TRBJ1-3|NA
CASSSGPSSGNTIYF
TGTGCCAGCAGTTCTGGACCGAGCTCTGGAAACACCATATATTTT
>TRBV27|NA|TRBJ2-1|NA
CASSRVNNEQFF
TGTGCCAGCTCCCGGGTCAACAATGAGCAGTTCTTC
>TRBV6-1|NA|TRBJ2-7|TRBD2
CASSPTSGVTYEQYF
TGTGCCAGCAGCCCTACTAGCGGGGTCACCTACGAGCAGTACTTC
>TRBV12-5|NA|TRBJ2-5|NA
CASGFQGIETQYF
TGTGCTAGTGGTTTCCAGGGCATTGAGACCCAGTACTTC
>TRBV28|once|TRBJ2-7|NA
CASSRGYEQYF
TGTGCCAGCAGCCGAGGGTACGAGCAGTACTTC
>TRBV6-5|NA|TRBJ1-4|NA
CASSPQVGRAEKLFF
TGTGCCAGCAGTCCCCAAGTTGGACGAGCTGAAAAACTGTTTTTT
>TRBV4-2|NA|TRBJ2-2|NA
CASSQGSYTGELFF
TGTGCCAGCAGCCAGGGCTCCTACACCGGGGAGCTGTTTTTT
>TRBV27|once|TRBJ2-7|NA
CASSSISPPGAHYEQYF
TGTGCCAGCAGTTCTATTAGCCCCCCCGGGGCTCACTACGAGCAGTACTTC
>TRBV19|NA|TRBJ1-5|NA
CARGRGGNQPQHF
TGTGCCCGAGGCCGGGGAGGGAATCAGCCCCAGCATTTT
>TRBV7-2|NA|TRBJ2-7|NA
CASSPRWNEQYF
TGTGCCAGCAGCCCTAGGTGGAACGAGCAGTACTTC
>TRBV6-5|NA|TRBJ2-7|TRBD2
CATLPRGGISYEQYF
TGTGCCACCCTCCCCCGGGGGGGCATATCCTACGAGCAGTACTTC
>TRBV28|NA|TRBJ2-3|TRBD2
CASRAGGNADTQYF
TGTGCCAGCAGGGCGGGAGGGAACGCAGATACGCAGTATTTT
>TRBV4-1|NA|TRBJ2-1|NA
CASTNGYEQFF
TGCGCCAGCACCAACGGCTATGAGCAGTTCTTC
>TRBV5-6|NA|TRBJ1-2|TRBD1
CASSPWDRANYGYTF
TGTGCCAGCAGCCCGTGGGACAGAGCTAACTATGGCTACACCTTC
>TRBV5-4|NA|TRBJ2-1|TRBD2
CASSPGGLGSYNEQFF
TGTGCCAGCAGCCCGGGGGGGCTGGGGTCCTACAATGAGCAGTTCTTC